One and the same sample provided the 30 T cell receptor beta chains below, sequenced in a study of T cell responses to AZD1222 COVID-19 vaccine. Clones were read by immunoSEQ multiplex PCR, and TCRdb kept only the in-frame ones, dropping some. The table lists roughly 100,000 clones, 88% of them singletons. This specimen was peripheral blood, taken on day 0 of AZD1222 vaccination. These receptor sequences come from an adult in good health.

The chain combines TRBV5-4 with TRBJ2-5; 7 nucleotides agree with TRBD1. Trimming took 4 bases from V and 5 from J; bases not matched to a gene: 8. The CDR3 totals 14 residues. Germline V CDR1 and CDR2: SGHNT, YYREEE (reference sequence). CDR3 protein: CASSRGQVMETQYF. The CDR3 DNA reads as TGTGCCAGCAGCCGTGGACAGGTGATGGAGACCCAGTACTTC.

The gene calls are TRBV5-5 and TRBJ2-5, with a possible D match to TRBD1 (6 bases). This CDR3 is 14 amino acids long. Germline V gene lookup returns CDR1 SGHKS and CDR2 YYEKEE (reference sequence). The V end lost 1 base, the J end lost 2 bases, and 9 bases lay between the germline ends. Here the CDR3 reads CASSLPGVQETQYF. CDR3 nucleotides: TGTGCCAGCAGCTTGCCAGGGGTACAAGAGACCCAGTACTTC.

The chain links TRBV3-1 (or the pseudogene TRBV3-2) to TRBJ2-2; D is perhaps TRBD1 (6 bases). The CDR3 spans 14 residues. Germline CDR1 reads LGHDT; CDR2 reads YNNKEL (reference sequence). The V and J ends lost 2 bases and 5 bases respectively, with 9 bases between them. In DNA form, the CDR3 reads TGTGCCAGCAGCCAAAACAGGGTTACCGGGGAGCTGTTTTTT. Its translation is CASSQNRVTGELFF.

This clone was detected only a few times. CDR3: CANERYNEQFF. The CDR3 bases are TGTGCCAATGAACGCTACAATGAGCAGTTCTTC. This sequence joins TRBV5-8 and TRBJ2-1; no clear D gene. There are 11 residues in the CDR3. V was pared by 9 bases and J by 3 bases, with 7 bases between. CDR1 is SGHTS, CDR2 YDEGEE, per germline.

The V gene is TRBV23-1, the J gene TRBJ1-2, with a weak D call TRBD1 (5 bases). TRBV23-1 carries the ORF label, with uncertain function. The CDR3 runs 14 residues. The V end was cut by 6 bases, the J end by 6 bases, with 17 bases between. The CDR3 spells CASSHLGDANGYTF. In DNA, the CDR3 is TGCGCCAGCAGCCATCTAGGGGACGCTAATGGCTACACCTTC.

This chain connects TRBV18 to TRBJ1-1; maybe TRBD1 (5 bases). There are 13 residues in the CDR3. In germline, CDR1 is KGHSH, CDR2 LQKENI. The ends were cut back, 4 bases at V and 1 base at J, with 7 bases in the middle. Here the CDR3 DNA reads TGTGCCAGCTCACGGGACTCGAACACTGAAGCTTTCTTT. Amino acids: CASSRDSNTEAFF.

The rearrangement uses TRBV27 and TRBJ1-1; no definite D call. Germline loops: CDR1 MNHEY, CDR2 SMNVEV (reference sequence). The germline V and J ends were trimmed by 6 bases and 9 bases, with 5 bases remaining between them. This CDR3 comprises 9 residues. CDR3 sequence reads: CASRSQAFF. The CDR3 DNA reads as TGTGCCAGCAGGTCCCAAGCTTTCTTT.

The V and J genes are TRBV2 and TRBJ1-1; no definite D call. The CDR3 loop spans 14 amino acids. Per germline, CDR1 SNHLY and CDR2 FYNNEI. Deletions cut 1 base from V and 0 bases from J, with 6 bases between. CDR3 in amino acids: CASSEERVNTEAFF. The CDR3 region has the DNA TGTGCCAGCAGTGAAGAGAGGGTGAACACTGAAGCTTTCTTT. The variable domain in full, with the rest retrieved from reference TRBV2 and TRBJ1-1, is EPEVTQTPSHQVTQMGQEVILRCVPISNHLYFYWYRQILGQKVEFLVSFYNNEISEKSEIFDDQFSVERPDGSNFTLKIRSTKLEDSAMYFCASSEERVNTEAFFGQGTRLTVV.

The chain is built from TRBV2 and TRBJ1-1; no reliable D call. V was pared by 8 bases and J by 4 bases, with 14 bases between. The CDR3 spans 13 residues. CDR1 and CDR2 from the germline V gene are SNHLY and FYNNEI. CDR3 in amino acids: CASGGGRSTEAFF. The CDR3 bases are TGTGCCAGCGGAGGCGGGAGGAGCACTGAAGCTTTCTTT.

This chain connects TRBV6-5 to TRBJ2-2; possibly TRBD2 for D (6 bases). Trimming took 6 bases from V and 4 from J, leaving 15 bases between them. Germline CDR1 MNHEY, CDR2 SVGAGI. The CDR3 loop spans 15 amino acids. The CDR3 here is CASRGGTISTGELFF. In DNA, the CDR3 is TGTGCCAGCAGGGGGGGAACTATTTCCACCGGGGAGCTGTTTTTT.

CDR3 sequence reads: CASSSGGGGDEKLFF. CDR3 coding DNA: TGTGCCAGCAGTTCCGGAGGAGGGGGCGATGAAAAACTGTTTTTT. The chain uses TRBV28 and TRBJ1-4; 7 bases align to TRBD1. J gave up 6 bases and V 4 bases, and 8 bases lay outside the gene matches. Germline CDR1 and CDR2: MDHEN and SYDVKM. The CDR3 is made up of 15 amino acids.

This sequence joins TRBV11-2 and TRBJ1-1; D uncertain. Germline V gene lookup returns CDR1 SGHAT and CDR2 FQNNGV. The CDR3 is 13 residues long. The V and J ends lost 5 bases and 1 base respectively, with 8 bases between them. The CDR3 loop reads CASSGRPNTEAFF. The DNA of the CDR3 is TGTGCCAGCAGCGGGAGACCGAACACTGAAGCTTTCTTT.

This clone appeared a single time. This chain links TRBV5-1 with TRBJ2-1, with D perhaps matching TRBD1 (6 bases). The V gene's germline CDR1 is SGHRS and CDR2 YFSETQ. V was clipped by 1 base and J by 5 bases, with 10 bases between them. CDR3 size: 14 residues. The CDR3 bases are TGCGCCAGCAGCTTGCAGGGGAGTAACAATGAGCAGTTCTTC. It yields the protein CASSLQGSNNEQFF.

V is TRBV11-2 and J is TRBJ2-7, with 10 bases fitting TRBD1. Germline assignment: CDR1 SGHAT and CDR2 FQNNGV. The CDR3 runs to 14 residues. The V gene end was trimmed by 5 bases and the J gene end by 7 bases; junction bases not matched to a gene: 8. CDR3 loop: CASSPGQGVGEQYF. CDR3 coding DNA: TGTGCCAGCAGCCCAGGACAGGGGGTAGGGGAGCAGTACTTC.

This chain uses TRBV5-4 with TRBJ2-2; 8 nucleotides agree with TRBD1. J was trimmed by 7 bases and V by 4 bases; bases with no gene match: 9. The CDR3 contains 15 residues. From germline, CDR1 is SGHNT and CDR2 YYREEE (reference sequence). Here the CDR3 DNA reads TGTGCCAGCAGCCTTGGACAGGGTAATGTCGGGGAGCTGTTTTTT. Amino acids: CASSLGQGNVGELFF. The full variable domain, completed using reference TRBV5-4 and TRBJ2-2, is ETGVTQSPTHLIKTRGQQVTLRCSSQSGHNTVSWYQQALGQGPQFIFQYYREEENGRGNFPPRFSGLQFPNYSSELNVNALELDDSALYLCASSLGQGNVGELFFGEGSRLTVL.

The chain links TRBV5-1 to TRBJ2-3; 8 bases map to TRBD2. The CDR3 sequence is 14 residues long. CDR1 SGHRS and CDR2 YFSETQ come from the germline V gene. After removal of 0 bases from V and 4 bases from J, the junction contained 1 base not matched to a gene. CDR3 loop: CASSLGLASDTQYF. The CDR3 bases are TGCGCCAGCAGCTTGGGACTAGCGTCAGATACGCAGTATTTT.

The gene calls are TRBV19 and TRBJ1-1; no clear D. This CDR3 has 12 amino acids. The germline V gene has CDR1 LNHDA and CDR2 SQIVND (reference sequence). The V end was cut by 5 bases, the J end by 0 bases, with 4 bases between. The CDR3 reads CASSFLNTEAFF. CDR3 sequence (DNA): TGTGCCAGTAGTTTCCTGAACACTGAAGCTTTCTTT.

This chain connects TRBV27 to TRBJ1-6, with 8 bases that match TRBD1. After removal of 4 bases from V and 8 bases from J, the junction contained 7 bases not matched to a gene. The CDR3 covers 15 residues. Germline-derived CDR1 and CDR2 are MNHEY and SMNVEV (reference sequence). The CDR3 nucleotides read TGTGCCAGCAGTTACCTGACAGGGGTTTATTCACCCCTCCACTTT. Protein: CASSYLTGVYSPLHF.

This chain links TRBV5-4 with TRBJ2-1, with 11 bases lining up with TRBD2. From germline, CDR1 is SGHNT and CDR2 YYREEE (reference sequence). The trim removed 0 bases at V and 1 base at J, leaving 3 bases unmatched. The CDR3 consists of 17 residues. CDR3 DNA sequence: TGTGCCAGCAGCTTGGGTTCTAGCGGGGGGTCCTACAATGAGCAGTTCTTC. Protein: CASSLGSSGGSYNEQFF.

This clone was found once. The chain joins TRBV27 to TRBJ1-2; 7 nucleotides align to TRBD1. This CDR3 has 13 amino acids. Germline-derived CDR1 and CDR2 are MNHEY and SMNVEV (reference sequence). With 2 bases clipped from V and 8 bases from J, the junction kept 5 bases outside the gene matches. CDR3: CASSLEGALGYTF. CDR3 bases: TGTGCCAGCAGTTTAGAGGGGGCGCTGGGCTACACCTTC.

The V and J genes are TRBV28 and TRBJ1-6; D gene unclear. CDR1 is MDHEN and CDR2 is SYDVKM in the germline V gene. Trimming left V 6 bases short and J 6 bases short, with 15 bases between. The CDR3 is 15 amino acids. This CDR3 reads CASSRRLLSNSPLHF. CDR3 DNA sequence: TGTGCCAGCAGCCGCCGGCTACTTTCTAATTCACCCCTCCACTTT.

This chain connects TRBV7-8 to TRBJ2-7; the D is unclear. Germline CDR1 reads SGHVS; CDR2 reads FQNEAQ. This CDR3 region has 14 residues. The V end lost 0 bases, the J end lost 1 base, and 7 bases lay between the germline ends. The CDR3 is CASSLAAYSYEQYF. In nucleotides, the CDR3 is TGTGCCAGCAGCTTAGCGGCATATTCCTACGAGCAGTACTTC.

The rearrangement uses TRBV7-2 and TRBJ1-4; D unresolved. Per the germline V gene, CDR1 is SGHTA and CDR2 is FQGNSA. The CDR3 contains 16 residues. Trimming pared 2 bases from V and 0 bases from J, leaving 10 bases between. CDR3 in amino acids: CASSLRSPATNEKLFF. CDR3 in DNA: TGTGCCAGCAGCTTACGCAGTCCCGCAACTAATGAAAAACTGTTTTTT.

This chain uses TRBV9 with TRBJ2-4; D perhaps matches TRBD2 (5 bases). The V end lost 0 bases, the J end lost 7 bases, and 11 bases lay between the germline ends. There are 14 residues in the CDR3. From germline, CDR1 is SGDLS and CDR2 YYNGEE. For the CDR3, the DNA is TGTGCCAGCAGCGTAGGACCACCGGGGAACATTCAGTACTTC. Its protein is CASSVGPPGNIQYF. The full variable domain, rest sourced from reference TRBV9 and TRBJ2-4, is DSGVTQTPKHLITATGQRVTLRCSPRSGDLSVYWYQQSLDQGLQFLIQYYNGEERAKGNILERFSAQQFPDLHSELNLSSLELGDSALYFCASSVGPPGNIQYFGAGTRLSVL.

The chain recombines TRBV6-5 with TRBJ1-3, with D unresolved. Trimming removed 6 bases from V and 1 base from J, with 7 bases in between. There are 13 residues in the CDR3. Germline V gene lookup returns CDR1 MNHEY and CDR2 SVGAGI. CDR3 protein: CASRTPSGNTIYF. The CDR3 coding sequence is TGTGCCAGCAGGACACCATCTGGAAACACCATATATTTT.

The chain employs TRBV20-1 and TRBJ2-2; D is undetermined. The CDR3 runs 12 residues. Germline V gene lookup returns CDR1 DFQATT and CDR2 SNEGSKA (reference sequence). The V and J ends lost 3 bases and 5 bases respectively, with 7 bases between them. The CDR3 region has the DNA TGCAGTGCTAGTTCCGCGACCGGGGAGCTGTTTTTT. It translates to CSASSATGELFF.

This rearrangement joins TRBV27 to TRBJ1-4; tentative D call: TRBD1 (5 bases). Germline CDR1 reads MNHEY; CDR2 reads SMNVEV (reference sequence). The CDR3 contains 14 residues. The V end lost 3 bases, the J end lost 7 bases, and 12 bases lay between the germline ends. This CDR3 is CASSFQGLTEKLFF. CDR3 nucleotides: TGTGCCAGCAGTTTTCAGGGCCTCACTGAAAAACTGTTTTTT.

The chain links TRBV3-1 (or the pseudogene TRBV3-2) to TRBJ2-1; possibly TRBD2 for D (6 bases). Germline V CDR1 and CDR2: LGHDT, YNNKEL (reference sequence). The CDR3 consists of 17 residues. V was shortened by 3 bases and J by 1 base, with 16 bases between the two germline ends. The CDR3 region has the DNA TGTGCCAGCAGCCAGTTGGGAGGTAGCTTGTCCTACAATGAGCAGTTCTTC. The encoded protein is CASSQLGGSLSYNEQFF.

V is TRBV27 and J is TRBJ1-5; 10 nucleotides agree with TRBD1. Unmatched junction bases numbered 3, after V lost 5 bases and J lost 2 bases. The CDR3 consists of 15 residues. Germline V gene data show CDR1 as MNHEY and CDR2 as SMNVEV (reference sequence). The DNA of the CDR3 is TGTGCCAGCAGTCCGGGGACAGGGGGCAATCAGCCCCAGCATTTT. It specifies CASSPGTGGNQPQHF.

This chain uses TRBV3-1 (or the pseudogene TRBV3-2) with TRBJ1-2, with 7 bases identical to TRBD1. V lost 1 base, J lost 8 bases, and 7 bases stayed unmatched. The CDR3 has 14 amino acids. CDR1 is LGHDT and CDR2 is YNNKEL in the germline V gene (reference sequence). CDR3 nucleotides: TGTGCCAGCAGCCAAGGGGTATCAGGGGGAGGCTACACCTTC. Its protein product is CASSQGVSGGGYTF.